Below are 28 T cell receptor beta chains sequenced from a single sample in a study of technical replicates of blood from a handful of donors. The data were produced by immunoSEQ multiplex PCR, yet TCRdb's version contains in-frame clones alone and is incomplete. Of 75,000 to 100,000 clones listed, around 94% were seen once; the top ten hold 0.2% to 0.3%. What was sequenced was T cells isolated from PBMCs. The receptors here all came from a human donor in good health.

The CDR3 is CASSYWTGEAFF. The CDR3 DNA follows: TGTGCCAGCAGTTACTGGACAGGTGAAGCTTTCTTT. The chain has TRBV6-5 and TRBJ1-1, with 7 bases identical to TRBD1. The ends lost 1 base at V and 7 bases at J; junction bases unmatched: 0. CDR1 is MNHEY and CDR2 is SVGAGI in the germline V gene. The CDR3 is made up of 12 amino acids.

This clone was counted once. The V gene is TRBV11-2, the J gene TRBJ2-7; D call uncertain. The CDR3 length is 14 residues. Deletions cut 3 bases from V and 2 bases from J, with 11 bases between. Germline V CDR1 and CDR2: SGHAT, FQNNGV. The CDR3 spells CASSFGSVTYEQYF. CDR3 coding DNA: TGTGCCAGCAGCTTTGGTTCGGTGACCTACGAGCAGTACTTC. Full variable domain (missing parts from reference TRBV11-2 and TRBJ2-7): EAGVAQSPRYKIIEKRQSVAFWCNPISGHATLYWYQQILGQGPKLLIQFQNNGVVDDSQLPKDRFSAERLKGVDSTLKIQPAKLEDSAVYLCASSFGSVTYEQYFGPGTRLTVT.

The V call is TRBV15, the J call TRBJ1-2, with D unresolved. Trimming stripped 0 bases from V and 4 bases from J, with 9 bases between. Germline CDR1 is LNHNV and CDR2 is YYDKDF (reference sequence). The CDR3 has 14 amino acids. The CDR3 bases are TGTGCCACCAGCAGAGAGGGGAGCGGCTATGGCTACACCTTC. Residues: CATSREGSGYGYTF.

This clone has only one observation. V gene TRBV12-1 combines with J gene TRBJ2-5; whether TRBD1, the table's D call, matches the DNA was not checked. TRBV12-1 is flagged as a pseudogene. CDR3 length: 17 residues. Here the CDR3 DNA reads TGTGCCAGCAGCTCTGATGTCCGGACAGGGGGCCAAGAGACCCAGTACTTC. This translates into CASSSDVRTGGQETQYF.

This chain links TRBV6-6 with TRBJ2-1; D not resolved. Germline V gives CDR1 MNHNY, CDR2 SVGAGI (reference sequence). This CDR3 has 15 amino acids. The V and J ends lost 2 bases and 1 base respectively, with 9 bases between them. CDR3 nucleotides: TGTGCCAGCAGTTACGGGCCCGCGTCCTACAATGAGCAGTTCTTC. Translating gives CASSYGPASYNEQFF.

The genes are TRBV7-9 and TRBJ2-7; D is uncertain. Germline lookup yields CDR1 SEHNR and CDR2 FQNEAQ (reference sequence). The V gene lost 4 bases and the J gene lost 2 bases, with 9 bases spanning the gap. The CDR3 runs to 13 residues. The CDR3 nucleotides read TGTGCCAGCAGCTCGCCTTCGGCCTACGAGCAGTACTTC. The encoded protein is CASSSPSAYEQYF.

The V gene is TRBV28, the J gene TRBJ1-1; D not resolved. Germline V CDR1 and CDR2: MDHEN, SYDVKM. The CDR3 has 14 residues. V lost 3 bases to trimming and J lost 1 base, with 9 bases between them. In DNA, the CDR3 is TGTGCCAGCAGTTTTTGGTCAGGGAACACTGAAGCTTTCTTT. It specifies CASSFWSGNTEAFF.

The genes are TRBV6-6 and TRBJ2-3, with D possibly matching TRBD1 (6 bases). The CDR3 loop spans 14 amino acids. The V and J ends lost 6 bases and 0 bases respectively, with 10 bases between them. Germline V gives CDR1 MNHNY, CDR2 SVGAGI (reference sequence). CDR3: CASRGAPSTDTQYF. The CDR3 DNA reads TGTGCCAGCAGGGGGGCGCCTAGCACAGATACGCAGTATTTT.

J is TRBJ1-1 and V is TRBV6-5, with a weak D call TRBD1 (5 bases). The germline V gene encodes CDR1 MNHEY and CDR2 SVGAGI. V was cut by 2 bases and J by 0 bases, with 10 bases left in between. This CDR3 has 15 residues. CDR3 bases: TGTGCCAGCAGTTACCCGACAGCATTGAACACTGAAGCTTTCTTT. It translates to CASSYPTALNTEAFF.

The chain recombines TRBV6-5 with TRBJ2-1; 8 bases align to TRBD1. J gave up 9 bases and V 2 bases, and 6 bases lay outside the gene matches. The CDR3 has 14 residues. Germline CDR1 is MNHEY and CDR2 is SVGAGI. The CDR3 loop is CASSYGQGATEQFF. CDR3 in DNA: TGTGCCAGCAGTTACGGGCAGGGGGCTACTGAGCAGTTCTTC.

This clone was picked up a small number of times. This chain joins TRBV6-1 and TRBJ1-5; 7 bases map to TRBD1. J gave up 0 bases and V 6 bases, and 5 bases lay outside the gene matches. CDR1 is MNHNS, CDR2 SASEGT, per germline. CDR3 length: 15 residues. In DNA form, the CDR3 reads TGTGCCAGCAGCACAGGGGAATATAGCAATCAGCCCCAGCATTTT. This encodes CASSTGEYSNQPQHF.

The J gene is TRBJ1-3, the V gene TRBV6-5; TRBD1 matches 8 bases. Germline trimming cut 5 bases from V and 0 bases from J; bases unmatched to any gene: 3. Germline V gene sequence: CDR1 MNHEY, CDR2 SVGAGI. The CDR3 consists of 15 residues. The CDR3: CASSGQGVSGNTIYF. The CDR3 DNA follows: TGTGCCAGCAGTGGACAGGGCGTCTCTGGAAACACCATATATTTT.

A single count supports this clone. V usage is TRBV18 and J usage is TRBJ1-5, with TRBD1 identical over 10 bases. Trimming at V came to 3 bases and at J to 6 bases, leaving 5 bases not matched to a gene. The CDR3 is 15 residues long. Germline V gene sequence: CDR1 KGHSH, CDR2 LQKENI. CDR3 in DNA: TGTGCCAGCTCACCGACAGGGGGCGTCAGTCAGCCCCAGCATTTT. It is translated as CASSPTGGVSQPQHF. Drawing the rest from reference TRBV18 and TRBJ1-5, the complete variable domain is NAGVMQNPRHLVRRRGQEARLRCSPMKGHSHVYWYRQLPEEGLKFMVYLQKENIIDESGMPKERFSAEFPKEGPSILRIQQVVRGDSAAYFCASSPTGGVSQPQHFGDGTRLSIL.

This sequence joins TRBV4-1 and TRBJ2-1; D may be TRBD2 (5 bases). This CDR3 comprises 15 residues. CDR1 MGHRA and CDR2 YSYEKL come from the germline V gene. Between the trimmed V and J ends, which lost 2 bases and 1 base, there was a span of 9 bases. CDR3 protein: CASSQREISYNEQFF. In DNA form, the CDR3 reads TGCGCCAGCAGCCAACGGGAAATTTCCTACAATGAGCAGTTCTTC.

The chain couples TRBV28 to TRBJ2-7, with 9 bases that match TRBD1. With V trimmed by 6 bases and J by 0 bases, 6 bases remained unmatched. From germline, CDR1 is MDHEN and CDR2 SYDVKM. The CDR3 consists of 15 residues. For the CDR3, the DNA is TGTGCCAGCAGGACGCCGGGACAGGGCTCCTACGAGCAGTACTTC. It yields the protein CASRTPGQGSYEQYF.

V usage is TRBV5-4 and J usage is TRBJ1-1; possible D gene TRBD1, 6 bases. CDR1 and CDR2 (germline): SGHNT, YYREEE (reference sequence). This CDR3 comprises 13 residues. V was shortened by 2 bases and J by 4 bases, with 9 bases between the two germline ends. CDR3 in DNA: TGTGCCAGCAGCTTACGGACAGCCACTGAAGCTTTCTTT. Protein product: CASSLRTATEAFF. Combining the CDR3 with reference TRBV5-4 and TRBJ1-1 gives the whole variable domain ETGVTQSPTHLIKTRGQQVTLRCSSQSGHNTVSWYQQALGQGPQFIFQYYREEENGRGNFPPRFSGLQFPNYSSELNVNALELDDSALYLCASSLRTATEAFFGQGTRLTVV.

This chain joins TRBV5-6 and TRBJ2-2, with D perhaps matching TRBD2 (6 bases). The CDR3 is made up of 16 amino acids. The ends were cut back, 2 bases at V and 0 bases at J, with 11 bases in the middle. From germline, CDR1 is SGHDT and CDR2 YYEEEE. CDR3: CASSFLAAANTGELFF. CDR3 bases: TGTGCCAGCAGCTTCTTAGCGGCCGCGAACACCGGGGAGCTGTTTTTT. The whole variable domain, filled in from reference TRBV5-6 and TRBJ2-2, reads DAGVTQSPTHLIKTRGQQVTLRCSPKSGHDTVSWYQQALGQGPQFIFQYYEEEERQRGNFPDRFSGHQFPNYSSELNVNALLLGDSALYLCASSFLAAANTGELFFGEGSRLTVL.

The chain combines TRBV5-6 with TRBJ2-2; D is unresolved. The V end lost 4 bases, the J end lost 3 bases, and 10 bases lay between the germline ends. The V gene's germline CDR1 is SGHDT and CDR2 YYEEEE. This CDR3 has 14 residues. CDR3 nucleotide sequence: TGTGCCAGCAGCGAGAGACGGGACACCGGGGAGCTGTTTTTT. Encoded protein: CASSERRDTGELFF.

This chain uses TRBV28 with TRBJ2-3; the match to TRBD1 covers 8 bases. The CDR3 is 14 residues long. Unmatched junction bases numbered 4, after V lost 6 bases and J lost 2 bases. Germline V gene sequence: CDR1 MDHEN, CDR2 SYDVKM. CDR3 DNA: TGTGCCAGCAGAGGCAGGGGGCCCACAGATACGCAGTATTTT. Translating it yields CASRGRGPTDTQYF. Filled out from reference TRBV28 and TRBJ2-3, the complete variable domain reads DVKVTQSSRYLVKRTGEKVFLECVQDMDHENMFWYRQDPGLGLRLIYFSYDVKMKEKGDIPEGYSVSREKKERFSLILESASTNQTSMYLCASRGRGPTDTQYFGPGTRLTVL.

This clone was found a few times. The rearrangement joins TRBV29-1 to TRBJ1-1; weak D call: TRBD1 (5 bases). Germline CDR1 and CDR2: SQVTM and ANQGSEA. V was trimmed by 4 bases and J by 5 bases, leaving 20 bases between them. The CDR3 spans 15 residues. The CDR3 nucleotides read TGCAGCGTTGTAGGGCAGGGATTAATAGGGACTGAAGCTTTCTTT. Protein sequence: CSVVGQGLIGTEAFF.

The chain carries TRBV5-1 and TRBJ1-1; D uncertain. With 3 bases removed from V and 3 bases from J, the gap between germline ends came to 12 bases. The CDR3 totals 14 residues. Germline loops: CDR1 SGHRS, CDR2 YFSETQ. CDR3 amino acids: CASSSPGYYTEAFF. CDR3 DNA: TGCGCCAGCAGCTCCCCGGGGTATTACACTGAAGCTTTCTTT.

The CDR3 protein is CASRAGTGTLDTQYF. Here the CDR3 DNA reads TGTGCCAGCAGGGCCGGGACCGGGACACTGGATACGCAGTATTTT. This sequence joins TRBV5-8 and TRBJ2-3; D perhaps matches TRBD1 (6 bases). Germline CDR1 and CDR2: SGHTS and YDEGEE. The CDR3 loop spans 15 amino acids. Trimming cost V 5 bases and J 6 bases, with 19 bases left between them.

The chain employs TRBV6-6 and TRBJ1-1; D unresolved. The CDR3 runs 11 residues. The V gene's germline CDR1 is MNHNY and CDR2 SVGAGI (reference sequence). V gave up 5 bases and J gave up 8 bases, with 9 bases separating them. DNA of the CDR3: TGTGCCAGCAGTATAACTAAGGAAGCTTTCTTT. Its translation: CASSITKEAFF.

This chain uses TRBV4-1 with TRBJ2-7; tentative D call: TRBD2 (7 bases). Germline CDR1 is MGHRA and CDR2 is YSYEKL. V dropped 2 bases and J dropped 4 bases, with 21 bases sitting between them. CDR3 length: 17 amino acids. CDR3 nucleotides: TGCGCCAGCAGCCAACCGGAGGGGGGGGGAAACCCTTACGAGCAGTACTTC. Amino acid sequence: CASSQPEGGGNPYEQYF.

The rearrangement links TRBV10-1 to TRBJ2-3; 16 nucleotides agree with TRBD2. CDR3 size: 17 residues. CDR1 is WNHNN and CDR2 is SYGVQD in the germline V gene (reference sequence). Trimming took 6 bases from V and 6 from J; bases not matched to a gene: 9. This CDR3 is CASSEGLAGGPGDTQYF. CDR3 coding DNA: TGCGCCAGCAGCGAGGGACTAGCGGGAGGGCCTGGGGATACGCAGTATTTT.

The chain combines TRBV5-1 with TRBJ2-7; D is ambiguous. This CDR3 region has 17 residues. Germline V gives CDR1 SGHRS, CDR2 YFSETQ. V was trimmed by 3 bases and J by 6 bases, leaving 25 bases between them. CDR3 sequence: CASSSATAAKVKSEQYF. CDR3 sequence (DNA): TGCGCCAGCAGCTCGGCGACTGCTGCCAAGGTCAAATCCGAGCAGTACTTC.

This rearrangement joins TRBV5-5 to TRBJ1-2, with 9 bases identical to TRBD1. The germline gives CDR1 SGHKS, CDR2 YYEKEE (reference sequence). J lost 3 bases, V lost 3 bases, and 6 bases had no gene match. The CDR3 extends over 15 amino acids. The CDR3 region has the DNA TGTGCCAGCAGCTGGGGGACAGGGTTCGACTATGGCTACACCTTC. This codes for CASSWGTGFDYGYTF.

The CDR3 region has the DNA TGTGCCAGCAGTTCGACTGGAACCGGGGAGCTGTTTTTT. Residues: CASSSTGTGELFF. This chain connects TRBV6-5 to TRBJ2-2; D unclear. Trimming pared 4 bases from V and 5 bases from J, leaving 8 bases between. This CDR3 is built from 13 residues. Germline assignment: CDR1 MNHEY and CDR2 SVGAGI.